Included here is one T cell receptor beta chain sequence, with context. What it binds is not known. Prepared libraries of TCR beta cDNA carried unique molecular identifiers. The yield from about 1 to 10 million T cells was around 500,000 cDNA molecules in total. Each CDR3 protein gets one entry after TCRdb re-called the PCR reads with MiXCR. The sample includes approximately 730,000 distinct CDR3 sequences, about 43% seen only once; the top ten take approximately 5%. The data were taken from a study of post-analysis software for immune sequencing data. Study-level information: Included among the disease courses, which were recorded for the cohort, were relapsing-remitting, secondary progressive and progressive-relapsing multiple sclerosis.

General observations from the study: Those with multiple sclerosis, the patient group, showed significantly lower normalized Chao1 diversity than controls. TRBV5-6, TRBV5-1 and TRBV20-1 were among 4 or 5 TRBV segments more frequent in patients than controls.

CDR1 MNHEY and CDR2 SMNVEV come from the germline V gene (reference sequence). The CDR3 sequence is 13 residues long. Trimming at V came to 6 bases and at J to 5 bases, leaving 4 bases not matched to a gene. The specimen was blood. This receptor was obtained from a girl aged 5-17 years with multiple sclerosis. V gene TRBV27 combines with J gene TRBJ2-7; 10 nucleotides match TRBD2. For the CDR3, the DNA is TGTGCCAGCAGAGCGGGAGGGCGGCACGAGCAGTACTTC. Translated: CASRAGGRHEQYF.